This T cell receptor beta chain was identified during a study of CD8+CD57+ T cells in acquired aplastic anemia. Findings of the study overall: Patients shared twenty-nine CD8+ CDR3 sequences with controls.

The CDR3 is 13 residues long. Trimming cost V 1 base and J 2 bases, with 3 bases left between them. Germline V gene lookup returns CDR1 LNHNV and CDR2 YYDKDF (reference sequence). The TCR beta profiling, which covered VDJ combination and CDR3 sequence, was carried out using genomic DNA as the template. TCRdb re-analysed the reads in MiXCR, keeping a single row per CDR3 protein. Among around 170,000 distinct CDR3 sequences listed, approximately 50% were seen once. In this sample, this clonotype turned up a few times. Antigen unknown. Patients sequenced had flow cytometry evidence of CD8+CD57+ cell expansion. There were no patients without severe acquired aplastic anemia. No patient had been given any therapy when blood was sampled.

Sequencing input: sorted CD4+, CD8+, or CD8+CD57+ T cells (not recorded which) from PBMCs. The chain recombines TRBV15 with TRBJ1-3; no definite D call. This clonotype originated in a human donor with aplastic anemia. CDR3 nucleotide sequence: TGTGCCACCAGCAGAGGGGCTGGAAACACCATATATTTT. Translating gives CATSRGAGNTIYF.